The T cell receptor (beta chain) described here comes from a study of blood T cell repertoires in COVID-19. Libraries were prepared by immunoSEQ multiplex PCR; TCRdb keeps only in-frame clonotypes and omits some of them. Of about 120,000 clones in the sample, 84% were seen once. Sequencing was performed on PBMCs or T cells enriched from blood (not recorded which). The clonotype was recovered from a woman aged 25 to 39 who had recovered from COVID-19.

The CDR3 coding sequence is TGTGCCAGCAGCCTTAACACCGGGGAGCTGTTTTTT. Translating it yields CASSLNTGELFF. The chain has TRBV9 and TRBJ2-2, with D uncertain. The CDR3 is 12 residues long. Germline CDR1 reads SGDLS; CDR2 reads YYNGEE. V shed 4 bases and J shed 2 bases, with 3 bases lying between them.